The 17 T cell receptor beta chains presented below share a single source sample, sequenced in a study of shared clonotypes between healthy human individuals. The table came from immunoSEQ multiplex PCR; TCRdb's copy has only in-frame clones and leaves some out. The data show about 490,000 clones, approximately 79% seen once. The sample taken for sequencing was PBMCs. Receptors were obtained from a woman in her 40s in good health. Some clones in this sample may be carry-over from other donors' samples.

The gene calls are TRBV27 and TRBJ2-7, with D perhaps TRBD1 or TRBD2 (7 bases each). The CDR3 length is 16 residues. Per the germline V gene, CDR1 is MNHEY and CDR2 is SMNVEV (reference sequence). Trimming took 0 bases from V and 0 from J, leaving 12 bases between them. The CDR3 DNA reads TGTGCCAGCAGTTTATCGGGACAGCGGGGCTCCTACGAGCAGTACTTC. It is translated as CASSLSGQRGSYEQYF.

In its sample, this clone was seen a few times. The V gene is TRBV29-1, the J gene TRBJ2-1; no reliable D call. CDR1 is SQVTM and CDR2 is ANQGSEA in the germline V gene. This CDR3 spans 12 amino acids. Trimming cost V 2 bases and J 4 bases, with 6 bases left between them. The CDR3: CSVELGYNEQFF. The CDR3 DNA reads TGCAGCGTTGAACTGGGTTACAATGAGCAGTTCTTC.

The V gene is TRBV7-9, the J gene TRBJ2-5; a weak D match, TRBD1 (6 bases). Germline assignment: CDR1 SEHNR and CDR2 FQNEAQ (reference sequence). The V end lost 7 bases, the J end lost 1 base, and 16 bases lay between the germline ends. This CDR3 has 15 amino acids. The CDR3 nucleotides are TGTGCCAGCACCACAGGGATGAACCCCCAAGAGACCCAGTACTTC. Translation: CASTTGMNPQETQYF.

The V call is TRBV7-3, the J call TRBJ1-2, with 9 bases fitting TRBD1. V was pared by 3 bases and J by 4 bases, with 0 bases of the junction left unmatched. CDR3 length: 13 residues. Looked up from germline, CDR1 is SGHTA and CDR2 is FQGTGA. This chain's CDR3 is CASSLTGGYGYTF. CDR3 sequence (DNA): TGTGCCAGCAGCTTGACAGGGGGCTATGGCTACACCTTC.

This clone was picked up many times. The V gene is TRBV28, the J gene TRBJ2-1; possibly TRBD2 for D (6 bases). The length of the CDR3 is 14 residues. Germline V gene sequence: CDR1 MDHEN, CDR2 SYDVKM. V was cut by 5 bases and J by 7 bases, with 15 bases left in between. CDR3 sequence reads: CASSPAGPRNEQFF. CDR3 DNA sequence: TGTGCCAGCAGTCCAGCGGGCCCGAGGAATGAGCAGTTCTTC.

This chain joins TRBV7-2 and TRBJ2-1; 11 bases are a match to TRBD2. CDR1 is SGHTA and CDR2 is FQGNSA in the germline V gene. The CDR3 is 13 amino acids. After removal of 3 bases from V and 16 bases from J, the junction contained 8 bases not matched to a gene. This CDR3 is CASSFPIAGGLFF. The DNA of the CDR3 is TGTGCCAGCAGCTTTCCGATAGCGGGAGGGCTCTTCTTC.

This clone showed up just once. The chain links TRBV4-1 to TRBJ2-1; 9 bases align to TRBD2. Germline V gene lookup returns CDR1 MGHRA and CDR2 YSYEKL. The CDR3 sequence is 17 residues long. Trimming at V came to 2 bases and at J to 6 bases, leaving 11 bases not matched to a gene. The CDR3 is CASSQTYLSGGLNEQFF. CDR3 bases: TGCGCCAGCAGCCAAACCTACCTAAGCGGGGGGCTCAATGAGCAGTTCTTC.

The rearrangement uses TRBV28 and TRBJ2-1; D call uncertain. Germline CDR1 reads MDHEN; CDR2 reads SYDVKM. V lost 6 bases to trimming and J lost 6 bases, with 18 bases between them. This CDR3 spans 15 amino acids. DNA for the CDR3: TGTGCCAGCAGCGTAGGGTTAACCCCCACCAATGAGCAGTTCTTC. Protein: CASSVGLTPTNEQFF.

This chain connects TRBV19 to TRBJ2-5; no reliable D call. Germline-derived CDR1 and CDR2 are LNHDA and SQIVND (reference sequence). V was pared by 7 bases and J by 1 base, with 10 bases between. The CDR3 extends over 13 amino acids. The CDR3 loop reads CASKSLGQETQYF. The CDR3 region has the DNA TGTGCCAGTAAGTCCCTAGGCCAAGAGACCCAGTACTTC.

The CDR3 nucleotides are TGTGCCAGCAGGCCGCCGACAGGGGGCCATCAGCCCCAGCATTTT. Translation gives CASRPPTGGHQPQHF. The rearrangement joins TRBV28 to TRBJ1-5; 10 nucleotides match TRBD1. There are 15 residues in the CDR3. The junction had 7 bases not matched to a gene; V was cut back by 6 bases and J by 5 bases. Germline CDR1 is MDHEN and CDR2 is SYDVKM.

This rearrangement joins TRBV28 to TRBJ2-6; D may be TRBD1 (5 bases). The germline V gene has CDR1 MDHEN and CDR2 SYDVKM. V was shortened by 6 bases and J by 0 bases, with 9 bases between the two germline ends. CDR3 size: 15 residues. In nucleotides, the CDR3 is TGTGCCAGCAGCCCTCAGGGCTCTGGGGCCAACGTCCTGACTTTC. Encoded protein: CASSPQGSGANVLTF.

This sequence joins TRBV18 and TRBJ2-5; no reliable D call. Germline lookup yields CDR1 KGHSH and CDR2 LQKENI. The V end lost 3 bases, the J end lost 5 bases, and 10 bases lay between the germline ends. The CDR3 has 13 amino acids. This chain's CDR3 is CASSPSNVETQYF. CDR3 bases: TGTGCCAGCTCACCGAGTAACGTGGAGACCCAGTACTTC.

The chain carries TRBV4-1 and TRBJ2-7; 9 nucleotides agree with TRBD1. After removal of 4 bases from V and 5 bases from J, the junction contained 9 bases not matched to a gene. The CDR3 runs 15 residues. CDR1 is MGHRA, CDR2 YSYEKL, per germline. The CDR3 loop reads CASSLRGTGKDEQYF. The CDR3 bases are TGCGCCAGCAGCCTCCGCGGGACAGGGAAGGACGAGCAGTACTTC.

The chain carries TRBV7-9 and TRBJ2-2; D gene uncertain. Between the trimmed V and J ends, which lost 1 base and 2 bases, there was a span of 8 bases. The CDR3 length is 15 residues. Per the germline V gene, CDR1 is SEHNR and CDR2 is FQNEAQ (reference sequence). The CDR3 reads CASSLDSVNTGELFF. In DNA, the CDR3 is TGTGCCAGCAGCTTAGATTCGGTTAACACCGGGGAGCTGTTTTTT.

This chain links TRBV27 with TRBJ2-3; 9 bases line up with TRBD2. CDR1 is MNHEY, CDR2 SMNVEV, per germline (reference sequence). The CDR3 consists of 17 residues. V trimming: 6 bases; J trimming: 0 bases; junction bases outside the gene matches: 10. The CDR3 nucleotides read TGTGCCAGCAGGCCCGGGTCTAGCGGGACTAGCACAGATACGCAGTATTTT. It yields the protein CASRPGSSGTSTDTQYF.

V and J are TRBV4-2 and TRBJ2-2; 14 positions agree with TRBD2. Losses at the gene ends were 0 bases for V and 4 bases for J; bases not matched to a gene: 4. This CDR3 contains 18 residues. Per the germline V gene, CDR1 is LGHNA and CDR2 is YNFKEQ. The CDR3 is CASSQDSTSGRVTGELFF. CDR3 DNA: TGTGCCAGCAGCCAAGATTCGACTAGCGGGAGGGTCACCGGGGAGCTGTTTTTT.

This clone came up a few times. The CDR3 DNA follows: TGTGCCAGCAGCCAAGCAGGGGCGCGTCTGTTTTTT. As protein: CASSQAGARLFF. The gene calls are TRBV14 and TRBJ1-4; possible D gene TRBD1, 6 bases. This CDR3 region has 12 residues. Germline CDR1 SGHDN, CDR2 FVKESK. V was trimmed by 1 base and J by 14 bases, leaving 11 bases between them.